The 6 T cell receptor beta chains below were found in one sample sequenced in a study of Graves' ophthalmopathy and Graves' hyperthyroidism. Scientists amplified the TCR beta CDR3 regions from RNA transcripts. The workflow started with a first-round RT-PCR run with HTBI primers and then moved on to a second-round multiplex PCR. A single record per CDR3 protein comes from TCRdb applying MiXCR to the multiplex PCR reads. The data show approximately 540,000 distinct CDR3 sequences, less than 40% seen once. Sequencing used peripheral blood or thyroid tissue (not recorded which). The receptors come from an adult man with Graves' hyperthyroidism.

This clonotype was picked up many times. The chain uses TRBV29-1 and TRBJ1-1, with TRBD1 matching 10 bases. CDR1 and CDR2 (germline): SQVTM, ANQGSEA. There are 15 residues in the CDR3. V lost 6 bases and J lost 6; bases outside the gene matches: 13. The DNA for the CDR3 is TGCAGCGTGGCCCGGGACAGGGGACGAGGCGCTGAAGCTTTCTTT. Encoded protein: CSVARDRGRGAEAFF.

For this clonotype: Possible read error: a much larger clone is one base away. This chain connects TRBV10-3 to TRBJ2-7; D is perhaps TRBD1 or TRBD2 (6 bases each). Germline V lookup: CDR1 ENHRY, CDR2 SYGVKD. V was trimmed by 0 bases and J by 7 bases, leaving 19 bases between them. The CDR3 is 16 residues long. The CDR3 here is CAISESSGGSVNEQYF. The CDR3 coding sequence is TGTGCCATCAGTGAGTCGTCCGGGGGCTCCGTCAATGAGCAGTACTTC.

In its sample, this clonotype was seen many times. The rearrangement links TRBV5-1 to TRBJ2-5; D gene uncertain. Per germline, CDR1 SGHRS and CDR2 YFSETQ. Trimming left V 0 bases short and J 2 bases short, with 8 bases between. CDR3 length: 14 amino acids. The DNA of the CDR3 is TGCGCCAGCAGCTTGGGTCTAACACAAGAGACCCAGTACTTC. Translation gives CASSLGLTQETQYF. Supplemented by reference TRBV5-1 and TRBJ2-5, the full variable domain reads KAGVTQTPRYLIKTRGQQVTLSCSPISGHRSVSWYQQTPGQGLQFLFEYFSETQRNKGNFPGRFSGRQFSNSRSEMNVSTLELGDSALYLCASSLGLTQETQYFGPGTRLLVL.

With regard to this clonotype: An end of the junction differs from the germline gene, which may be a read error. The chain employs TRBV10-3 and TRBJ2-2; D gene unclear. Germline assignment: CDR1 ENHRY and CDR2 SYGVKD. This CDR3 comprises 17 residues. The CDR3 sequence is CAISESAAGENAGELFF. In DNA, the CDR3 is TGTGCCATCAGTGAGTCAGCCGCAGGAGAGAACGCCGGGGAGCTGTTTTTT.

In this sample, this clonotype turned up many times. The rearrangement joins TRBV20-1 to TRBJ2-7; 8 positions match TRBD2. Germline V lookup: CDR1 DFQATT, CDR2 SNEGSKA (reference sequence). This CDR3 spans 13 amino acids. Unmatched junction bases numbered 6, after V lost 6 bases and J lost 2 bases. CDR3 nucleotides: TGCAGTGCGACTCCACTAGCGGCCTACGAGCAGTACTTC. This translates into CSATPLAAYEQYF.

The V call is TRBV7-3, the J call TRBJ2-7; no clear D gene. The CDR3 is 14 amino acids. Germline V gene data show CDR1 as SGHTA and CDR2 as FQGTGA. V lost 3 bases and J lost 2, with 11 bases in between. The CDR3 loop reads CASSLYVRTYEQYF. The CDR3 DNA is TGTGCCAGCAGCTTGTACGTCAGAACCTACGAGCAGTACTTC.